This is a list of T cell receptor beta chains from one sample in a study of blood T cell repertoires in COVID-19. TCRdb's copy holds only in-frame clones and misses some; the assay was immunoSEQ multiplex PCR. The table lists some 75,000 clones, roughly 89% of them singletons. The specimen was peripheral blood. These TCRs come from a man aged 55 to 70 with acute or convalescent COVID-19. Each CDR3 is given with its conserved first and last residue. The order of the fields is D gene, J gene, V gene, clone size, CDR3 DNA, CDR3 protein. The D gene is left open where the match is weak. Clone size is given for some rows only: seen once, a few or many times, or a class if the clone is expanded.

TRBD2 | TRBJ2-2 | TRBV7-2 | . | TGTGCCAGCAGCCTTGGGGGCGGGAGGGGCACCGGGGAGCTGTTTTTT | CASSLGGGRGTGELFF
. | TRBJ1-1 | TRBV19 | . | TGTGCCAGTAGTATTCAGGGGACTGAAGCTTTCTTT | CASSIQGTEAFF
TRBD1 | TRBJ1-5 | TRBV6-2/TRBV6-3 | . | TGTGCCAGCAGCCCCCAGGGGACAGGGTCAGAAGGCAATCAGCCCCAGCATTTT | CASSPQGTGSEGNQPQHF
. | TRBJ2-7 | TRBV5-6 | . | TGTGCCAGCAGCTTAACAGGGTATTACTCCTACGAGCAGTACTTC | CASSLTGYYSYEQYF
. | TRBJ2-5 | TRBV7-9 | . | TGTGCCAGCAGCTTAGGTCCGGGAGAGACCCAGTACTTC | CASSLGPGETQYF
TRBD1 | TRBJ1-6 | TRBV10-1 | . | TGCGCCATCAAACAGGGGAGGAATTCACCCCTCCACTTT | CAIKQGRNSPLHF
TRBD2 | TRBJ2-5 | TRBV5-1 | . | TGCGCCAGCAGCCCCGATCTAGCGGGGCAAGAGACCCAGTACTTC | CASSPDLAGQETQYF
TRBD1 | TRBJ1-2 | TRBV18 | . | TGTGCCAGCTCACCACCTTCGGGACAGGGTTCCTATGGCTACACCTTC | CASSPPSGQGSYGYTF
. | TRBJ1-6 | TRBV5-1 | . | TGCGCCAGCAGCTTTGAACAGCAATCACCCCTCCACTTT | CASSFEQQSPLHF
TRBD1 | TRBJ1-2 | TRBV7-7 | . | TGTGCCAGCAGCTTACCCCGACAGGGACGAGCGGACTATGGCTACACCTTC | CASSLPRQGRADYGYTF
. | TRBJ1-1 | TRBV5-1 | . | TGCGCCAGCAGCTTCGGGCAGGGGATGAACACTGAAGCTTTCTTT | CASSFGQGMNTEAFF
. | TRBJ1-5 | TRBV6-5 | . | TGTGCCAGCAGTCCTGGAGGTATCGGTCAGCCCCAGCATTTT | CASSPGGIGQPQHF
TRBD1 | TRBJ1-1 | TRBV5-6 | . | TGTGCCAGCAGGACTAGGGGGCTCACTGAAGCTTTCTTT | CASRTRGLTEAFF
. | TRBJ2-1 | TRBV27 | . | TGTGCCAGCAGTTCGAACTTACCAGGGGCTCCCGTATACAATGAGCAGTTCTTC | CASSSNLPGAPVYNEQFF
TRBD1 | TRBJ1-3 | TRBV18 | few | TGTGCCAGCTCACAACCGGGACAGGGCTCTGGAAACACCATATATTTT | CASSQPGQGSGNTIYF
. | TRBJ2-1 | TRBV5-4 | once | TGTGCCAGCAGCTTTCCGGGGGTTAATGAGCAGTTCTTC | CASSFPGVNEQFF
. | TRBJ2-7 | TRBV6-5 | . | TGTGCCAGCAGTACTCAACAGGGAGAGGTGCGCGAGCAGTACTTC | CASSTQQGEVREQYF
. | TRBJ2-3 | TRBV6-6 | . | TGTGCCAGCAGTTATGGAGGGGAACGTAGCACAGATACGCAGTATTTT | CASSYGGERSTDTQYF
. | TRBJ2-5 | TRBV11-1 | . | TGTGCCAGCAGATCCGGGAGCCAAGAGACCCAGTACTTC | CASRSGSQETQYF
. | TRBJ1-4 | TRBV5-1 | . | TGCGCCAGCAGCGGACACAATAATGAAAAACTGTTTTTT | CASSGHNNEKLFF
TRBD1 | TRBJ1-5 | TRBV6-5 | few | TGTGCCAGCATCTTCGGACAGGGCAATCAGCCCCAGCATTTT | CASIFGQGNQPQHF
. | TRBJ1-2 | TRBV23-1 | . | TGCGCCAGCAGTCAATTGTTCAGGGCCTGGGGCTACACCTTC | CASSQLFRAWGYTF
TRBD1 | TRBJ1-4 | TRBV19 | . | TGTGCCAGTAGTTACGAAGGGGGCTGGGGAAATGAAAAACTGTTTTTT | CASSYEGGWGNEKLFF
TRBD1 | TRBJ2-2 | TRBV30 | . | TGTGCCTGGACGTACAGGGGAACCGGGGAGCTGTTTTTT | CAWTYRGTGELFF
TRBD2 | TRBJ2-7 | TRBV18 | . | TGTGCCAGCTCACCACTCCGGGTCCTCTCGGTGGGGACTAGCGGGTCTTTCAGCTCCTACGAGCAGTACTTC | CASSPLRVLSVGTSGSFSSYEQYF
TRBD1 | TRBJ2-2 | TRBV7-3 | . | TGTGCCACCTCACTCGATCCGGGACAGGGGCTCTCCGGGGAGCTGTTTTTT | CATSLDPGQGLSGELFF
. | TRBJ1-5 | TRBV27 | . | TGTGCCAGCAGTTTAAGGACAGACGGCAATCAGCCCCAGCATTTT | CASSLRTDGNQPQHF
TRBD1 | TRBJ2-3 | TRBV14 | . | TGTGCCAGCAGCCTCTTAGGACAGGGAAGGGCAGATACGCAGTATTTT | CASSLLGQGRADTQYF
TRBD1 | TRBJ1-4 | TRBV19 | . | TGTGCCAGTAGTGCCGGATTCCGGACAGGGGGTCCTAATGAAAAACTGTTTTTT | CASSAGFRTGGPNEKLFF
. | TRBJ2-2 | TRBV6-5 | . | TGTGCCAGCAGCAACAGGGCGTTCGGGGAGCTGTTTTTT | CASSNRAFGELFF
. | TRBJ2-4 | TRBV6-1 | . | TGTGCCAGCAGTGCCGGCCCAGGGGACCTAGCCAAAAACATTCAGTACTTC | CASSAGPGDLAKNIQYF
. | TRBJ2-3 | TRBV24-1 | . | TGTGCCACCAGTGACTACAGGGAGTTTGGAGATACGCAGTATTTT | CATSDYREFGDTQYF
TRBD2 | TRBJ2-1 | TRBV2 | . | TGTGCCAGCAGTGAATCGGGCCTAGCGGGGATCCTCTCCTACAATGAGCAGTTCTTC | CASSESGLAGILSYNEQFF
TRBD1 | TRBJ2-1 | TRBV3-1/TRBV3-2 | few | TGTGCCAGCAGCCTACAGGGGTGGAATGAGCAGTTCTTC | CASSLQGWNEQFF
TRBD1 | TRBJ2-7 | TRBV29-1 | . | TGCAGCGTTGGGTGGGACAGGGGCCACGAGCAGTACTTC | CSVGWDRGHEQYF
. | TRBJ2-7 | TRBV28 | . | TGTGCCAGCAGTTTAAGCCAGGGCGCGAACGAGCAGTACTTC | CASSLSQGANEQYF
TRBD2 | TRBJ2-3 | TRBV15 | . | TGTGCCACCAGCAGACGTAGGGTGACTAGCGGAACAGATACGCAGTATTTT | CATSRRRVTSGTDTQYF
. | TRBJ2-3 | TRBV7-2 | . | TGTGCCAGCAGAGCCCCTAAAGCAGATACGCAGTATTTT | CASRAPKADTQYF
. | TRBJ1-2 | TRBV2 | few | TGTGCCAGCAGTGAAGGAGGCCTCGGTGGCTACACCTTC | CASSEGGLGGYTF
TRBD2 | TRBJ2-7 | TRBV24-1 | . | TGTGCCACCAGTGATTCGTTGGCGGGAGTAGGCGAGCAGTACTTC | CATSDSLAGVGEQYF
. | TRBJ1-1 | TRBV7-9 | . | TGTGCCAGCAGCTTATACAGGGTGAACACTGAAGCTTTCTTT | CASSLYRVNTEAFF
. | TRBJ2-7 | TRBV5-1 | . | TGCGCCAGCAGCTTGAGGGGGACACCGGACGAGCAGTACTTC | CASSLRGTPDEQYF
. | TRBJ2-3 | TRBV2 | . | TGTGCCAGCAGTATAGGGGAAGGCACGCAGTATTTT | CASSIGEGTQYF
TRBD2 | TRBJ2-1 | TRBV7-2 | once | TGTGCCAGCAGCTTAGCGACTAGCCCGAACCACGGGGCGGGGTACAATGAGCAGTTCTTC | CASSLATSPNHGAGYNEQFF
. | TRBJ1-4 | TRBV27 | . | TGTGCCAGCAGTAACGACAGCCCCGGGGGTAATGAAAAACTGTTTTTT | CASSNDSPGGNEKLFF
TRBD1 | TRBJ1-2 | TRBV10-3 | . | TGTGCCATCGGACAGGGAGAGGGCTACACCTTC | CAIGQGEGYTF
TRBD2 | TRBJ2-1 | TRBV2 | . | TGTGCCAGCAGCAGGACTAGCGTGTTAAACAATGAGCAGTTCTTC | CASSRTSVLNNEQFF
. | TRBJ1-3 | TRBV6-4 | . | TGTGCCAGCAGTGACGGGGCCAGGCGACAACGAAACACCATATATTTT | CASSDGARRQRNTIYF
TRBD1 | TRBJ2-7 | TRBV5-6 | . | TGTGCCAGCTCCCGCAGCTTGGGGCAGGGGGAGTCCTACGAGCAGTACTTC | CASSRSLGQGESYEQYF
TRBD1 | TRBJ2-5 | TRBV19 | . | TGTGCCAGTAGCCTTGTGACCGGGACAGGGGAAAGAGAGACCCAGTACTTC | CASSLVTGTGERETQYF
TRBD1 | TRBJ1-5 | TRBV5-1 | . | TGCGCCAGCAGCTTGGGACAGGGAGGAAATCAGCCCCAGCATTTT | CASSLGQGGNQPQHF